This T cell receptor (beta chain) was observed in a study of tumor-infiltrating lymphocytes in primary liver carcinoma. Study-wide points: The bulk unsorted samples meant that CD4+ and CD8+ repertoires went uncompared. It was in tumors, not blood, that the top-250-clone fraction was significantly higher (p = 0.039).

CDR3 size: 12 residues. CDR1 is ENHRY, CDR2 SYGVKD, per germline. The germline V and J ends were trimmed by 8 bases and 7 bases, with 15 bases remaining between them. TCR beta cDNA was prepared out of around 460 ng total RNA by means of a constant-region primer. It was through three nested multiplex PCR rounds of slightly modified ARM-PCR that TCR beta libraries arose. Investigators reported that the first two PCR rounds, at 10 cycles each, used TRBV1-TRBV30 forward primers with a C-beta reverse primer. TCRdb analysed the multiplex PCR reads with MiXCR anew, one entry per CDR3 protein. The sample lists 180,000 or so distinct CDR3 sequences; over 50% were seen once. This clonotype was recorded a few times. Its antigen remains unidentified. Alongside blood RNA obtained from unsorted whole blood, germline DNA was also extracted.

The source is a middle-aged man with primary liver carcinoma and hepatitis B virus infection. What was sequenced was peripheral blood. The chain links TRBV10-3 to TRBJ2-7, with D perhaps matching TRBD1 or TRBD2 (5 bases each). DNA for the CDR3: TGTGCCATCCGAAGGGACGAGGGGGAGCAGTACTTC. Protein product: CAIRRDEGEQYF.